This TCR beta chain stems from a study of cytomegalovirus exposure and HLA in healthy donors. As regards this clone: Its antigen is currently unknown.

Study-level points and caveats: The study flagged about 150 TCR beta chains as cytomegalovirus-associated. 87-base-pair reads could not separate some V segments, including TRBV6-2 and TRBV6-3. An analysis done earlier found most TCR beta V segments productive about 90% or about 30% of the time.

J gave up 5 bases and V 0 bases, and 10 bases lay outside the gene matches. The CDR3 loop spans 18 amino acids. Germline CDR1 reads MGHRA; CDR2 reads YSYEKL. The PCR used 60 Vbeta and 13 Jbeta primers. In the original workflow: Roughly 80 million unique TCR beta chains, roughly 11 million of them shared, were counted by a later analysis. TCRdb keeps only in-frame clones here, not all; method: immunoSEQ multiplex PCR. V and J calls and clone size come straight from that table; D and trimming were deduced from the DNA. In the table there are some 120,000 clones, 80% of which are singletons. The sequenced sample was PBMCs. This sequence joins TRBV4-1 and TRBJ2-7, with 13 bases fitting TRBD2. The TCR sequence derives from a man aged 35 to 55 in good health and CMV-seronegative. CDR3: CASSQDVVTSGRYNEQYF. In nucleotides, the CDR3 is TGCGCCAGCAGCCAAGACGTAGTGACTAGCGGGAGGTATAACGAGCAGTACTTC.